This T cell receptor beta chain was captured in a study of vaccination and CD4 T cells after COVID-19. The Oncomine TCR Beta short-read assay was applied to DNA of cultured CD4+ T cells. Using its own MiXCR run on the PCR reads, TCRdb lists one record per CDR3 protein. The repertoire includes about 7,000 distinct CDR3 sequences, less than 40% of them detected once, and over 15% sits in the top ten. Findings and caveats of the study: A median of approximately 90% of reactive clones, in convalescent patients, became evident only post-vaccination.

A note on this clonotype: The antigen is unknown.

CDR3 length: 13 residues. Trimming removed 8 bases at V and 8 bases at J, with 13 bases between. Treatment noted: roughly 11-day PBMC culture with coronavirus spike peptide pools or control peptides (ViraFEST assay). Unexposed donor CD4+ T cells predated the COVID-19 pandemic, collected 2011-2018. Source material: CD4+ T cells from blood, cultured in vitro. The clonotype comes from a human donor in good health. The chain has TRBV12-3 or TRBV12-4 and TRBJ1-6; D perhaps matches TRBD1 (5 bases). CDR3 loop: CASSTGGDSPLHF. The DNA of the CDR3 is TGTGCCAGCTCTACGGGAGGGGATTCACCCCTCCACTTT.